Listed below are T cell receptor beta chains from one sample, sequenced in a study of blood T cell repertoires in COVID-19. Libraries were prepared by immunoSEQ multiplex PCR; TCRdb keeps only in-frame clonotypes and omits some of them. The table records 70,000 to 95,000 clones, approximately 80% of them present only once. The sequencing sample was made of peripheral blood. These receptors were taken from a human donor in a cohort sampled during active COVID-19. Both conserved end residues are part of each CDR3. A D gene is named only where the DNA matches it firmly. Clone size is not always given. Where it is, it says once, few, many or a class for expanded clones.

.,TRBD2,TRBJ2-4,TRBV13,CASSFSRTTSGGTDIQYF,TGTGCCAGCAGCTTCTCCCGAACGACTAGCGGGGGGACGGACATTCAGTACTTC
.,.,TRBJ2-7,TRBV5-5,CASSRTDTYEQYF,TGTGCCAGCAGCAGGACAGATACCTACGAGCAGTACTTC
.,.,TRBJ2-7,TRBV27,CASSGPSQGSYEQYF,TGTGCCAGCTCCGGTCCCAGCCAGGGCTCCTACGAGCAGTACTTC
.,.,TRBJ2-4,TRBV5-4,CASSLGAGFDKNIQYF,TGTGCCAGCAGCTTGGGGGCGGGTTTTGACAAAAACATTCAGTACTTC
.,.,TRBJ1-2,TRBV10-3,CAISEVREIGYTF,TGTGCCATCAGTGAGGTTAGGGAGATTGGCTACACCTTC
.,TRBD1,TRBJ2-7,TRBV30,CAWSGGQGSYEQYF,TGTGCCTGGAGTGGAGGACAGGGGTCCTACGAGCAGTACTTC
.,.,TRBJ1-2,TRBV12-3/TRBV12-4,CASSIRLLHTF,TGTGCCAGCAGTATAAGACTGTTACACACCTTC
.,.,TRBJ1-3,TRBV21-1,CASSKAGQVEGNTIYF,TGTGCCAGCAGCAAAGCTGGACAGGTGGAAGGAAACACCATATATTTT
.,.,TRBJ1-1,TRBV30,CAWSVQGNTEAFF,TGTGCCTGGAGTGTGCAGGGTAACACTGAAGCTTTCTTT
.,.,TRBJ1-2,TRBV9,CASSVPGSGYTF,TGTGCCAGCAGCGTTCCCGGGAGCGGCTACACCTTC
.,.,TRBJ2-1,TRBV28,CASSLWAIGLDNEQFF,TGTGCCAGCAGTTTATGGGCAATAGGACTCGACAATGAGCAGTTCTTC
.,.,TRBJ1-6,TRBV11-2,CASRSPGRVYNSPLHF,TGTGCCAGCAGATCCCCGGGCAGGGTGTATAATTCACCCCTCCACTTT
.,TRBD1,TRBJ1-2,TRBV18,CASSPETGTYGYTF,TGTGCCAGCTCACCTGAGACAGGGACCTATGGCTACACCTTC
.,TRBD2,TRBJ2-3,TRBV27,CASSSGGGTDTQYF,TGTGCCAGCAGTTCGGGGGGTGGCACAGATACGCAGTATTTT
.,TRBD1,TRBJ2-5,TRBV6-2/TRBV6-3,CASSYGYRGLGETQYF,TGTGCCAGCAGTTACGGCTACAGGGGGCTCGGAGAGACCCAGTACTTC
.,.,TRBJ2-3,TRBV6-4,CASRPTGSRTDTQYF,TGTGCCAGCAGACCTACAGGGAGCCGCACAGATACGCAGTATTTT
once,TRBD1,TRBJ2-5,TRBV14,CASSQGQFMGETQYF,TGTGCCAGCAGCCAGGGACAGTTTATGGGAGAGACCCAGTACTTC
.,.,TRBJ1-2,TRBV7-9,CASSLLAGEPALGYTF,TGTGCCAGCAGCCTCCTAGCCGGGGAGCCCGCGCTAGGCTACACCTTC